Presented here are 30 T cell receptor beta chains from one specimen sequenced in a study of cytomegalovirus exposure and HLA in healthy donors. The data were produced by immunoSEQ multiplex PCR, yet TCRdb's version contains in-frame clones alone and is incomplete. The sample consists of 160,000 or so clones, approximately 81% of them appearing once. Sequenced input: PBMCs. These receptor sequences come from a man under 40 in good health and CMV-seropositive.

Only one count was recorded for this clone. This chain uses TRBV4-3 with TRBJ1-2, with a weak D call TRBD1 (6 bases). Germline V lookup: CDR1 LGHNA, CDR2 YSLEER. V gave up 4 bases and J gave up 4 bases, with 10 bases separating them. The CDR3 sequence is 13 residues long. The CDR3 DNA sequence: TGCGCCAGCAGCCCAGGGGCGGGCTATGGCTACACCTTC. Amino acid sequence: CASSPGAGYGYTF.

V usage is TRBV11-2 and J usage is TRBJ2-7, with D maybe TRBD2 (5 bases). This CDR3 has 13 amino acids. The germline gives CDR1 SGHAT, CDR2 FQNNGV. V dropped 4 bases and J dropped 1 base, with 8 bases sitting between them. CDR3 nucleotides: TGTGCCAGCAGCTACGGGATGTCCTACGAGCAGTACTTC. Translating gives CASSYGMSYEQYF. Using reference TRBV11-2 and TRBJ2-7 for the parts outside the CDR3, the full variable domain is EAGVAQSPRYKIIEKRQSVAFWCNPISGHATLYWYQQILGQGPKLLIQFQNNGVVDDSQLPKDRFSAERLKGVDSTLKIQPAKLEDSAVYLCASSYGMSYEQYFGPGTRLTVT.

Worth noting for this clone: Its ends do not fully match the called genes, so a read error is possible. This rearrangement joins TRBV7-7 to TRBJ2-1, with 9 bases fitting TRBD1. This CDR3 spans 15 amino acids. Germline V lookup: CDR1 SSHAT, CDR2 FNYEAQ (reference sequence). The CDR3 loop reads CASSPRDRDYNEQFF. Written as DNA, the CDR3 is TGTGCTAGCAGCCCCCGGGACAGGGACTACAATGAGCAGTTCTTC.

The chain couples TRBV7-9 to TRBJ1-4, with TRBD1 matching over 9 bases. V shed 5 bases and J 7 bases; nucleotides not matched to a gene: 5. The CDR3 loop spans 14 amino acids. The germline CDR1 and CDR2 sequences are SEHNR and FQNEAQ (reference sequence). Here the CDR3 DNA reads TGTGCCAGCAGCGCGGGACAGGGAAGTGAAAAACTGTTTTTT. Residues: CASSAGQGSEKLFF.

The chain carries TRBV19 and TRBJ2-4, with 8 bases that match TRBD1. Germline CDR1 LNHDA, CDR2 SQIVND (reference sequence). The V and J ends lost 8 bases and 3 bases, in that order; junction bases with no gene match: 12. The CDR3 has 16 residues. CDR3 loop: CASGMQGAQGKNIQYF. The DNA of the CDR3 is TGTGCCAGTGGAATGCAGGGGGCGCAAGGCAAAAACATTCAGTACTTC. The whole variable domain, filled in from reference TRBV19 and TRBJ2-4, reads DGGITQSPKYLFRKEGQNVTLSCEQNLNHDAMYWYRQDPGQGLRLIYYSQIVNDFQKGDIAEGYSVSREKKESFPLTVTSAQKNPTAFYLCASGMQGAQGKNIQYFGAGTRLSVL.

The chain employs TRBV6-5 and TRBJ2-5; tentatively, D is TRBD1 (5 bases). V dropped 10 bases and J dropped 2 bases, with 14 bases sitting between them. Germline V gives CDR1 MNHEY, CDR2 SVGAGI. This CDR3 is 13 amino acids long. CDR3: CATSLGVQETQYF. The CDR3 nucleotides are TGTGCCACCTCGTTAGGGGTACAAGAGACCCAGTACTTC.

The rearrangement uses TRBV2 and TRBJ2-3; perhaps TRBD2 as D (6 bases). V lost 6 bases and J lost 3, with 10 bases in between. The CDR3 consists of 13 residues. The V gene's germline CDR1 is SNHLY and CDR2 FYNNEI. The CDR3 sequence: CASRRLGTDTQYF. Here the CDR3 DNA reads TGTGCCAGCAGGCGACTAGGAACAGATACGCAGTATTTT.

This rearrangement joins TRBV5-1 to TRBJ2-1, with a possible D match to TRBD1 (5 bases). This CDR3 comprises 18 residues. Germline V lookup: CDR1 SGHRS, CDR2 YFSETQ. V shed 4 bases and J shed 4 bases, with 24 bases lying between them. Here the CDR3 reads CASSRPQGSSATYNEQFF. The CDR3 DNA sequence: TGCGCCAGCAGCCGACCCCAGGGTTCGTCAGCAACATACAATGAGCAGTTCTTC.

The DNA of the CDR3 is TGTGCCAGCAGGCCCCCCACCGGGACTGGTTGGATTACGCAGTATTTT. This translates into CASRPPTGTGWITQYF. The rearrangement joins TRBV27 to TRBJ2-3, with a possible D match to TRBD2 (6 bases). This CDR3 is 16 amino acids long. The germline CDR1 and CDR2 sequences are MNHEY and SMNVEV (reference sequence). The V and J ends lost 6 bases and 8 bases respectively, with 24 bases between them.

The rearrangement joins TRBV30 to TRBJ2-5, with D perhaps matching TRBD2 (5 bases). V lost 2 bases, J lost 3 bases, and 10 bases lay in between. This CDR3 is built from 13 residues. Germline V CDR1 and CDR2: GTSNPN, SVGIG (reference sequence). The CDR3 sequence is CAWSRKAEETQYF. CDR3 in DNA: TGTGCCTGGAGTCGGAAAGCGGAAGAGACCCAGTACTTC. The full variable domain, with the rest looked up from reference TRBV30 and TRBJ2-5, is SQTIHQWPATLVQPVGSPLSLECTVEGTSNPNLYWYRQAAGRGLQLLFYSVGIGQISSEVPQNLSASRPQDRQFILSSKKLLLSDSGFYLCAWSRKAEETQYFGPGTRLLVL.

J is TRBJ1-4 and V is TRBV5-1; TRBD1 is a possible D gene (5 bases). The V gene lost 0 bases and the J gene lost 6 bases, with 12 bases spanning the gap. CDR3 length equals 15 residues. Germline CDR1 reads SGHRS; CDR2 reads YFSETQ. CDR3 bases: TGCGCCAGCAGCTTGGAAGGAGGGACTGATGAAAAACTGTTTTTT. It is translated as CASSLEGGTDEKLFF. Filled out from reference TRBV5-1 and TRBJ1-4, the complete variable domain reads KAGVTQTPRYLIKTRGQQVTLSCSPISGHRSVSWYQQTPGQGLQFLFEYFSETQRNKGNFPGRFSGRQFSNSRSEMNVSTLELGDSALYLCASSLEGGTDEKLFFGSGTQLSVL.

This chain links TRBV5-1 with TRBJ2-7; D is uncertain. Germline lookup yields CDR1 SGHRS and CDR2 YFSETQ. Trimming pared 0 bases from V and 0 bases from J, leaving 7 bases between. The CDR3 is 14 residues long. The CDR3 sequence is CASSLAGGSYEQYF. CDR3 coding DNA: TGCGCCAGCAGCTTGGCGGGTGGCTCCTACGAGCAGTACTTC.

The chain uses TRBV30 and TRBJ2-1, with D possibly TRBD2 on 6 matching bases. The CDR3 is 14 residues long. V dropped 4 bases and J dropped 1 base, with 11 bases sitting between them. CDR1 and CDR2 (germline): GTSNPN, SVGIG (reference sequence). In DNA form, the CDR3 reads TGTGCCTGGACAGGAGGGCGGTCCTACAATGAGCAGTTCTTC. The encoded protein is CAWTGGRSYNEQFF.

This clone has a handful of counts. The chain links TRBV9 to TRBJ2-7; D possibly corresponds to TRBD1 (5 bases). V was trimmed by 0 bases and J by 0 bases, leaving 16 bases between them. Germline-derived CDR1 and CDR2 are SGDLS and YYNGEE. This CDR3 comprises 17 residues. The CDR3 region has the DNA TGTGCCAGCAGCGTAGATCAGGGATACGGGTCCTCCTACGAGCAGTACTTC. Its protein is CASSVDQGYGSSYEQYF.

V usage is TRBV6-1 and J usage is TRBJ1-5, with 8 positions matching TRBD1. Germline V gene lookup returns CDR1 MNHNS and CDR2 SASEGT. This CDR3 contains 15 residues. V dropped 6 bases and J dropped 0; count of bases not matched to a gene: 4. CDR3 protein: CASRETGDSNQPQHF. CDR3 DNA: TGTGCCAGCAGGGAGACAGGGGATAGCAATCAGCCCCAGCATTTT.

V and J are TRBV7-9 and TRBJ1-1; D is undetermined. The CDR3 has 13 residues. V lost 2 bases, J lost 3 bases, and 7 bases lay in between. Germline V lookup: CDR1 SEHNR, CDR2 FQNEAQ (reference sequence). The CDR3 protein is CASSLSSDTEAFF. CDR3 coding DNA: TGTGCCAGCAGCTTAAGTAGTGACACTGAAGCTTTCTTT. Using reference TRBV7-9 and TRBJ1-1 for the parts outside the CDR3, the full variable domain is DTGVSQNPRHKITKRGQNVTFRCDPISEHNRLYWYRQTLGQGPEFLTYFQNEAQLEKSRLLSDRFSAERPKGSFSTLEIQRTEQGDSAMYLCASSLSSDTEAFFGQGTRLTVV.

The rearrangement links TRBV9 to TRBJ1-4, with a tentative D call TRBD1 (5 bases). The germline CDR1 and CDR2 sequences are SGDLS and YYNGEE. Trimming took off 4 bases at V and 8 bases at J, with 18 bases between the two ends. CDR3 length: 15 residues. The DNA for the CDR3 is TGTGCCAGCAGCACGTTGGACACGGGTTGGGAAAAACTGTTTTTT. Translated: CASSTLDTGWEKLFF.

The chain couples TRBV27 to TRBJ1-4; D might be TRBD1 (5 bases). Trimming took 6 bases from V and 7 from J, leaving 6 bases between them. Per germline, CDR1 MNHEY and CDR2 SMNVEV (reference sequence). The CDR3 is 11 residues long. Written as DNA, the CDR3 is TGTGCCAGCAGCGGGGGTGAAAAACTGTTTTTT. It specifies CASSGGEKLFF.

The chain links TRBV11-2 to TRBJ1-5, with a possible D match to TRBD1 (6 bases). The germline CDR1 and CDR2 sequences are SGHAT and FQNNGV. V was trimmed by 0 bases and J by 5 bases, leaving 11 bases between them. The CDR3 runs to 15 residues. The CDR3: CASSLEGGGDQPQHF. The CDR3 region has the DNA TGTGCCAGCAGCTTAGAAGGGGGTGGGGATCAGCCCCAGCATTTT.

The chain has TRBV5-1 and TRBJ2-5, with D maybe TRBD2 (6 bases). The CDR3 is 14 residues long. Germline V gene data show CDR1 as SGHRS and CDR2 as YFSETQ. Trimming left V 4 bases short and J 1 base short, with 11 bases between. In DNA, the CDR3 is TGCGCCAGCAGCCACACTAGCATCCAAGAGACCCAGTACTTC. Its protein is CASSHTSIQETQYF.

The chain uses TRBV6-4 and TRBJ2-7; 11 nucleotides agree with TRBD2. V lost 4 bases and J lost 7; bases outside the gene matches: 6. CDR1 MRHNA and CDR2 SNTAGT come from the germline V gene. CDR3 length: 14 amino acids. The CDR3 reads CASSASSGGSEQYF. The CDR3 nucleotides are TGTGCCAGCAGTGCGTCTAGCGGGGGGAGTGAGCAGTACTTC.

The sample holds one count of this clone. The gene calls are TRBV16 and TRBJ2-5; weak D call: TRBD2 (6 bases). Germline-derived CDR1 and CDR2 are KGHSY and FQNENV. The CDR3 covers 15 residues. Trimming stripped 0 bases from V and 2 bases from J, with 10 bases between. The CDR3 protein is CASSQSGGLQETQYF. The CDR3 coding sequence is TGTGCCAGCAGCCAATCAGGAGGGTTACAAGAGACCCAGTACTTC.

This chain uses TRBV28 with TRBJ2-5; 8 nucleotides align to TRBD1. The CDR3 is 14 amino acids. Germline values: CDR1 MDHEN, CDR2 SYDVKM. J gave up 4 bases and V 5 bases, and 6 bases lay outside the gene matches. CDR3: CASSAKQGGETQYF. The CDR3, as DNA: TGTGCCAGCAGTGCAAAACAGGGGGGAGAGACCCAGTACTTC.

The chain combines TRBV9 with TRBJ2-1; TRBD2 might be the D (7 bases). The germline V and J ends were trimmed by 5 bases and 10 bases, with 16 bases remaining between them. The CDR3 totals 13 residues. Germline V gene data show CDR1 as SGDLS and CDR2 as YYNGEE. CDR3 nucleotides: TGTGCCAGCAGTGGGGACACGGGAGGCGAGCAGTTCTTC. Its protein is CASSGDTGGEQFF.

The chain is built from TRBV7-2 and TRBJ2-7, with D maybe TRBD2 (6 bases). CDR3 length: 15 residues. The V end lost 2 bases, the J end lost 5 bases, and 16 bases lay between the germline ends. Looked up from germline, CDR1 is SGHTA and CDR2 is FQGNSA. DNA for the CDR3: TGTGCCAGCAGCTTATCAGCCGGGAGATCCCACGAGCAGTACTTC. It yields the protein CASSLSAGRSHEQYF. Using reference TRBV7-2 and TRBJ2-7 for the parts outside the CDR3, the full variable domain is GAGVSQSPSNKVTEKGKDVELRCDPISGHTALYWYRQSLGQGLEFLIYFQGNSAPDKSGLPSDRFSAERTGGSVSTLTIQRTQQEDSAVYLCASSLSAGRSHEQYFGPGTRLTVT.

This clone came up once. The V and J genes are TRBV16 and TRBJ1-1; D ambiguous. Looked up from germline, CDR1 is KGHSY and CDR2 is FQNENV. The V end lost 0 bases, the J end lost 1 base, and 9 bases lay between the germline ends. The CDR3 is 15 amino acids. The CDR3 DNA reads TGTGCCAGCAGCCAATCGATCGCAGGGAACACTGAAGCTTTCTTT. Protein: CASSQSIAGNTEAFF.

V is TRBV7-9 and J is TRBJ1-1; D is perhaps TRBD1 (6 bases). Trimming took 5 bases from V and 1 from J, leaving 8 bases between them. Per the germline V gene, CDR1 is SEHNR and CDR2 is FQNEAQ (reference sequence). The length of the CDR3 is 13 residues. The CDR3 coding sequence is TGTGCCAGCAGCCGAGGGGGGAACACTGAAGCTTTCTTT. Protein sequence: CASSRGGNTEAFF.

J is TRBJ2-5 and V is TRBV6-6; D may be TRBD1 (6 bases). With 2 bases removed from V and 0 bases from J, the gap between germline ends came to 10 bases. The CDR3 contains 15 residues. The germline gives CDR1 MNHNY, CDR2 SVGAGI (reference sequence). CDR3 nucleotide sequence: TGTGCCAGCAGTTACCACCACAGGGACCAAGAGACCCAGTACTTC. This encodes CASSYHHRDQETQYF.

This rearrangement joins TRBV6-1 to TRBJ1-1; D remains unclear. This CDR3 comprises 13 residues. Germline V gene sequence: CDR1 MNHNS, CDR2 SASEGT. Trimming removed 5 bases at V and 1 base at J, with 8 bases between. Here the CDR3 DNA reads TGTGCCAGCAGTCGACGACAGAACACTGAAGCTTTCTTT. Its translation is CASSRRQNTEAFF.

V and J are TRBV6-5 and TRBJ2-1, with no clear D. V lost 6 bases and J lost 12, with 15 bases in between. The germline gives CDR1 MNHEY, CDR2 SVGAGI. The length of the CDR3 is 12 residues. The CDR3 bases are TGTGCCAGCAGAGACCCACTAAGTGCGCAGTTCTTC. Translation gives CASRDPLSAQFF.